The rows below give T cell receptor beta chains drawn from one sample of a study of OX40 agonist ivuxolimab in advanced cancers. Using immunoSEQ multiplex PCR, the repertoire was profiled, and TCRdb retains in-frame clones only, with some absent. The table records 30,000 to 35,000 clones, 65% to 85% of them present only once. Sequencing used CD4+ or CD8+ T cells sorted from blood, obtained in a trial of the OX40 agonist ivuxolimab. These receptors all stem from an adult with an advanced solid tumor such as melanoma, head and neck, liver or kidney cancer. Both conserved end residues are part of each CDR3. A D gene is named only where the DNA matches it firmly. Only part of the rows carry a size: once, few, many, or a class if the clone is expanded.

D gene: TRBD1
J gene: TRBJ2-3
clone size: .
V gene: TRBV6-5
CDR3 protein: CASREWDSYTDTQYF
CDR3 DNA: TGTGCCAGCAGAGAATGGGACAGCTACACAGATACGCAGTATTTT

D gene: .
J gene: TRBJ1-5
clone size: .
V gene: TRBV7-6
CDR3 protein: CASSLGRENQPQHF
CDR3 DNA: TGTGCCAGCAGCCTTGGACGGGAGAATCAGCCCCAGCATTTT

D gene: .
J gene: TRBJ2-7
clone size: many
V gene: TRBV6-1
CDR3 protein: CASSVDHLYEQYF
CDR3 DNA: TGTGCCAGCAGTGTTGATCACCTATACGAGCAGTACTTC

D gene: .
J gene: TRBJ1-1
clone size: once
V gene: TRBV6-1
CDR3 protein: CASSERGRNTEAFF
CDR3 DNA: TGTGCCAGCAGTGAAAGGGGAAGGAACACTGAAGCTTTCTTT

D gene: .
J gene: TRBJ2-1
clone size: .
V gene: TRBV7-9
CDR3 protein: CASSSQVEQFF
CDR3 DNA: TGTGCCAGCAGCTCCCAAGTAGAGCAGTTCTTC

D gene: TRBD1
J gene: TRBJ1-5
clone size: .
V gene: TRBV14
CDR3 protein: CASSQESDRRVNQPQHF
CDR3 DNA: TGTGCCAGCAGCCAAGAATCGGACAGGCGTGTTAATCAGCCCCAGCATTTT

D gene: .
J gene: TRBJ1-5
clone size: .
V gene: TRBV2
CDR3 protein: CASTTSTGFSNQPQHF
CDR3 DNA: TGTGCCAGCACCACTAGTACAGGTTTTAGCAATCAGCCCCAGCATTTT

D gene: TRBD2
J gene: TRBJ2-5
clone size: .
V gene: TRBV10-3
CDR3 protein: CAISERSSGPGETQYF
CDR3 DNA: TGTGCCATCAGTGAGAGGTCTAGCGGGCCTGGGGAGACCCAGTACTTC

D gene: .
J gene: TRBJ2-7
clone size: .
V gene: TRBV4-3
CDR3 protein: CASSQDWLGDYEQYF
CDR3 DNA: TGCGCCAGCAGCCAAGATTGGCTAGGGGATTACGAGCAGTACTTC

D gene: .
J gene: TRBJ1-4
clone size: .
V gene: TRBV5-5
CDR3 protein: CASSQGGWDEKLFF
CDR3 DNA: TGTGCCAGCAGCCAAGGGGGTTGGGATGAAAAACTGTTTTTT

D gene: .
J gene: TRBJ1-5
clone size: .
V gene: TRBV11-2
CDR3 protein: CASSLGPQGQPQHF
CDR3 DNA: TGTGCCAGCAGCTTAGGCCCGCAGGGTCAGCCCCAGCATTTT

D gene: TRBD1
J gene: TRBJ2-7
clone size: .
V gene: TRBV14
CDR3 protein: CASSQRQGYEQYF
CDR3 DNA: TGTGCCAGCAGCCAAAGACAGGGCTACGAGCAGTACTTC

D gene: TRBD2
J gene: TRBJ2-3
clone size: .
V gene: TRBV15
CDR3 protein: CATSRFGGGNTQYF
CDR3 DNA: TGTGCCACCAGCAGATTCGGGGGAGGGAATACGCAGTATTTT

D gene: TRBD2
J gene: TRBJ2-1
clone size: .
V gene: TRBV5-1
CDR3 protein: CASSYSGGYNEQFF
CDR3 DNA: TGCGCCAGCAGCTATAGCGGGGGTTACAATGAGCAGTTCTTC

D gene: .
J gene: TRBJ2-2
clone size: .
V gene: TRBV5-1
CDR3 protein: CASSLEPFGTPPRTRISGELFF
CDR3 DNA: TGCGCCAGCAGCTTGGAGCCTTTCGGGACACCCCCGAGGACTAGAATCAGCGGGGAGCTGTTTTTT

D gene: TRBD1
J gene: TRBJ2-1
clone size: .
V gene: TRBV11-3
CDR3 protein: CASSSRDRDYNEQFF
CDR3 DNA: TGTGCCAGCAGCTCCCGAGACAGGGATTACAATGAGCAGTTCTTC

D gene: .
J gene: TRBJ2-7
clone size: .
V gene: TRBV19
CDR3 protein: CASSTLDSTYEQYF
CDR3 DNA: TGTGCCAGTAGTACCCTTGACAGTACCTACGAGCAGTACTTC

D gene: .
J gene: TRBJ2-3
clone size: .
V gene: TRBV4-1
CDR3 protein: CASSQVGAQGFSTDTQYF
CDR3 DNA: TGCGCCAGCAGCCAAGTCGGGGCTCAGGGGTTTAGCACAGATACGCAGTATTTT

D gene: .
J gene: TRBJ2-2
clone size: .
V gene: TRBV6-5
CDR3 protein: CASSPDQEAIGELFF
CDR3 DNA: TGTGCCAGCAGCCCAGACCAGGAGGCTATCGGGGAGCTGTTTTTT

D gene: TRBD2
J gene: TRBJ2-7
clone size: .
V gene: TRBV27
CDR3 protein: CASSFRASQRDSYEQYF
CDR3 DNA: TGTGCCAGCAGTTTCCGTGCTAGCCAGCGGGACTCCTACGAGCAGTACTTC

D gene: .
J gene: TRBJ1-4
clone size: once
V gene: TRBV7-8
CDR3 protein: CASSHGRLINEKLFF
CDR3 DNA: TGTGCCAGCAGCCATGGACGTCTCATCAATGAAAAACTGTTTTTT

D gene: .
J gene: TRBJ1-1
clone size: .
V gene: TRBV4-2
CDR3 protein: CASSFERNTEAFF
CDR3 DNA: TGTGCCAGCAGCTTTGAGAGGAACACTGAAGCTTTCTTT

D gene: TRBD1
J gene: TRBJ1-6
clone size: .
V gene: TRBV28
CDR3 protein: CASNDRDRSPLHF
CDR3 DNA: TGTGCCAGCAATGACAGGGATCGGTCACCCCTCCACTTT

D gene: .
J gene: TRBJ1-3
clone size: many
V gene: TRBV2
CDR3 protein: CASIDSSGNTIYF
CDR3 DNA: TGTGCCAGCATTGACAGCTCTGGAAACACCATATATTTT

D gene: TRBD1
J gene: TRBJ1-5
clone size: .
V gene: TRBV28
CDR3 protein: CASTIEQGWTQPQHF
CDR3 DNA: TGTGCCAGCACGATTGAACAGGGGTGGACTCAGCCCCAGCATTTT

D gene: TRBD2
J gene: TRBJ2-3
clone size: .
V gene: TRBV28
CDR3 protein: CASSSTLAGSTDTQYF
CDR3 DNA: TGTGCCAGCAGTTCGACACTAGCGGGGAGCACAGATACGCAGTATTTT

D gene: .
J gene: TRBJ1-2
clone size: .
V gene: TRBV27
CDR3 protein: CASSYGQNYGYTF
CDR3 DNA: TGTGCCAGCAGTTATGGGCAGAACTATGGCTACACCTTC

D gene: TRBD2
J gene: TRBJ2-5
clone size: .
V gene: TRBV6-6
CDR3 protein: CASSYSGLAGRETQYF
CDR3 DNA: TGTGCCAGCAGTTACTCGGGACTAGCGGGTAGAGAGACCCAGTACTTC

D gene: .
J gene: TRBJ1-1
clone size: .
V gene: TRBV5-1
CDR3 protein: CASSLIGATEAFF
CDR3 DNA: TGCGCCAGCAGCTTGATCGGGGCCACTGAAGCTTTCTTT

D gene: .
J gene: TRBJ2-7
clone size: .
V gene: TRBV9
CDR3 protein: CASSVEGDSGTEQYF
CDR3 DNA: TGTGCCAGCAGCGTAGAGGGGGACTCAGGGACCGAGCAGTACTTC

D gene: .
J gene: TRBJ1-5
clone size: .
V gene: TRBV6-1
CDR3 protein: CASSEEGTGSQPQHF
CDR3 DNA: TGTGCCAGCAGTGAAGAGGGTACTGGGAGTCAGCCCCAGCATTTT

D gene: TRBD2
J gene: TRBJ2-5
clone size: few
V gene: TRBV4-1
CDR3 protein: CASSQLSSGGAVETQYF
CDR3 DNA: TGCGCCAGCAGCCAATTATCTAGCGGGGGGGCCGTTGAGACCCAGTACTTC

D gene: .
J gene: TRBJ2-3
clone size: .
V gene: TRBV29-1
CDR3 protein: CSVGSNTDTQYF
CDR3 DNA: TGCAGCGTGGGGTCCAATACAGATACGCAGTATTTT